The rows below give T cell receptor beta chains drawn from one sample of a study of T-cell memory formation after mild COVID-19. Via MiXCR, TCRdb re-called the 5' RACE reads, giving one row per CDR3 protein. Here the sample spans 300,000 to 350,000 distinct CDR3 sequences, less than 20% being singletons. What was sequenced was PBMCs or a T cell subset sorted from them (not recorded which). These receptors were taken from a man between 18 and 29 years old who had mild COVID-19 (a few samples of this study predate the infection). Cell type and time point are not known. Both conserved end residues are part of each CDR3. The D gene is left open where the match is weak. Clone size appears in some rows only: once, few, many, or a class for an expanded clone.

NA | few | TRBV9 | CASRPNAYRTANTGELFF
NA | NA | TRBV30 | CAWGPVHLLNTEAFF
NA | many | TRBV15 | CATSTGSGGLTDTQYF
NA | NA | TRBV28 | CASSPPQSASNTGELFF
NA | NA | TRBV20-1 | CSASPWQFPDTQYF
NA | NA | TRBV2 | CASSAQGFGFYTF
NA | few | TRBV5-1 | CASRAPGAGNEQFF
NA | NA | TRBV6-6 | CASSYSIPPLDYTF
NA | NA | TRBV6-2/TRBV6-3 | CASSPPRSNQPQHF
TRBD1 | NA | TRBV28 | CASSDRTGLFQETQYF
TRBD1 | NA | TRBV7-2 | CASSAPDTGGETQYF
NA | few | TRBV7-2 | CASSPGPLVWNEQFF
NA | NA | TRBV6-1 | CASSEFYGYTF
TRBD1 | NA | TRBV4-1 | CASSQGQGAFDTQYF
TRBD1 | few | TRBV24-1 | CATSDRTGGGTDTQYF
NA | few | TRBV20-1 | CSAIPRGAGNQPQHF
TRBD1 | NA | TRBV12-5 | CASGLVGTGPYEQYF
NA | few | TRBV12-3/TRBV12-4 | CASSFFGAEAFF
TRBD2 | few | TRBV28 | CASSKGLAGMNTGELFF
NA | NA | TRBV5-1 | CASSNQDTGELFF
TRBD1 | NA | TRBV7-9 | CASSSRTGFTDTQYF
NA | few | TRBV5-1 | CASSAPQGFRYF
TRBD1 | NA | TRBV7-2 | CASSLASGTGVYGYTF
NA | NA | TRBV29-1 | CSVEEQSSYNEQFF
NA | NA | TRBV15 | CATSRVTADTQYF
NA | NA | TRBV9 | CASSVALDYNEQFF
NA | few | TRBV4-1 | CASSQEGGFGETQYF
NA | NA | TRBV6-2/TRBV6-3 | CASSSQVGYEQYF
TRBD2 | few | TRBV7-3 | CASSASGLAGGWGTDTQYF
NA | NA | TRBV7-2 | CASSSSNYEQYF
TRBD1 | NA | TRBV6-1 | CASSEGTGLLSTEAFF
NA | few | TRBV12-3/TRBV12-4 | CAVAGAGPNTEAFF
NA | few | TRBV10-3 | CAISTTSGAGELFF
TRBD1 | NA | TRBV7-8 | CASSERTGTGVYEQYF
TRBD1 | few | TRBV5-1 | CASSLGTDKAETQYF
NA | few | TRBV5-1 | CASSMTAQQETQYF
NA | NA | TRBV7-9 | CASSAVANYGYTF
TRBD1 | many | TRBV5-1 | CASSLWTGGNTDTQYF
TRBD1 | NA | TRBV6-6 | CASTGQGSETQYF
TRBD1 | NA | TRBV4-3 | CASSRLRQGAGYGYTF
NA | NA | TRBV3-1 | CATRPNTGELFF
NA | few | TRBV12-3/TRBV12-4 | CASTAAGGTQYF
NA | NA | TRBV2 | CASLAGATYGYTF
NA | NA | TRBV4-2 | CASSQGHRTSTDTQYF
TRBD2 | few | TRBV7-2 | CASSLAGRDTGELFF
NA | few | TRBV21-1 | CASSKEGQGKRSNQPQHF
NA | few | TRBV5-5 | CASSLFGKNTEAFF
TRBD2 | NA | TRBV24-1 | CATSDLRGGGPGETQYF
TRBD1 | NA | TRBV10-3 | CAIMSGRGPTGYTF
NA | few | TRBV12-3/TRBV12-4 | CASSFREGTEAFF
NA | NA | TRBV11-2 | CASSLMEDGYTF
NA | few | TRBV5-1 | CASSVGDVRVDEQYF
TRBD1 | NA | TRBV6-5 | CASSQDRVRYGYTF